These 16 T cell receptor beta chains were all obtained from the same sample, sequenced in a study of T cell changes during pregnancy in multiple sclerosis. Here immunoSEQ multiplex PCR was the method, and the copy in TCRdb shows in-frame clones only, minus some. Of about 73,000 clones listed, 85% to 95% were seen once; the top ten hold roughly 3%. The source material was peripheral blood, sampled in the third trimester of pregnancy. The receptors were sampled from a female donor in good health, enrolled as a control in a pregnancy study.

The chain joins TRBV19 to TRBJ2-3; 12 bases line up with TRBD2. This CDR3 comprises 14 residues. The germline CDR1 and CDR2 sequences are LNHDA and SQIVND (reference sequence). V lost 9 bases and J lost 2; bases outside the gene matches: 3. The CDR3 loop reads CASLAGGNTDTQYF. CDR3 sequence (DNA): TGTGCCAGCCTAGCGGGGGGGAACACAGATACGCAGTATTTT.

The V and J genes are TRBV6-6 and TRBJ1-2; no clear D. Germline-derived CDR1 and CDR2 are MNHNY and SVGAGI (reference sequence). The CDR3 length is 14 residues. V was trimmed by 0 bases and J by 7 bases, leaving 12 bases between them. The CDR3 nucleotides read TGTGCCAGCAGTTACTCGAGGTCGGTCTCTGGCTACACCTTC. This sequence encodes CASSYSRSVSGYTF.

V usage is TRBV14 and J usage is TRBJ1-6, with TRBD1 identical over 7 bases. The V gene's germline CDR1 is SGHDN and CDR2 FVKESK. This CDR3 contains 14 residues. Germline trimming cut 4 bases from V and 6 bases from J; bases unmatched to any gene: 3. The CDR3 DNA sequence: TGTGCCAGCAGCCTGGGACAGCCTAATTCACCCCTCCACTTT. Encoded protein: CASSLGQPNSPLHF.

The chain links TRBV5-6 to TRBJ2-1; D gene ambiguous. Germline V gene data show CDR1 as SGHDT and CDR2 as YYEEEE. V shed 1 base and J shed 6 bases, with 11 bases lying between them. The CDR3 extends over 14 amino acids. CDR3 in amino acids: CASSLQLETNEQFF. As DNA, the CDR3 is TGTGCCAGCAGCTTGCAGCTAGAAACCAATGAGCAGTTCTTC.

CDR3 nucleotides: TGTGCCAGCAGCTTGGGCGCTTTACCCGGGGAGCTGTTTTTT. Translating it yields CASSLGALPGELFF. V usage is TRBV5-6 and J usage is TRBJ2-2; no clear D gene. The V end lost 0 bases, the J end lost 6 bases, and 9 bases lay between the germline ends. In germline, CDR1 is SGHDT, CDR2 YYEEEE. The CDR3 runs to 14 residues. Supplemented by reference TRBV5-6 and TRBJ2-2, the full variable domain reads DAGVTQSPTHLIKTRGQQVTLRCSPKSGHDTVSWYQQALGQGPQFIFQYYEEEERQRGNFPDRFSGHQFPNYSSELNVNALLLGDSALYLCASSLGALPGELFFGEGSRLTVL.

J is TRBJ2-1 and V is TRBV4-3, with D uncertain. The V gene's germline CDR1 is LGHNA and CDR2 YSLEER. This CDR3 comprises 16 residues. The germline V and J ends were trimmed by 1 base and 1 base, with 11 bases remaining between them. CDR3 DNA: TGCGCCAGCAGCCAAGGGGTGACACCTTCCTACAATGAGCAGTTCTTC. Protein: CASSQGVTPSYNEQFF.

The genes are TRBV7-9 and TRBJ1-2, with 8 bases matching TRBD1. The CDR3 has 15 residues. Trimming cost V 0 bases and J 3 bases; bases outside gene matches: 3. Germline V gene lookup returns CDR1 SEHNR and CDR2 FQNEAQ (reference sequence). CDR3 in DNA: TGTGCCAGCAGCTTAGCCCCAGGGGGCCACTATGGCTACACCTTC. It specifies CASSLAPGGHYGYTF.

The chain combines TRBV4-3 with TRBJ1-5, with D possibly matching TRBD1 (6 bases). The CDR3 has 19 amino acids. Germline values: CDR1 LGHNA, CDR2 YSLEER. The ends were cut back, 2 bases at V and 3 bases at J, with 23 bases in the middle. The CDR3 DNA sequence: TGCGCCAGCAGCCAACGATGGGGGGGCGTAGGGGGGACCAATCAGCCCCAGCATTTT. Amino acid sequence: CASSQRWGGVGGTNQPQHF.

Details on this clone: The same CDR3 also results from other DNA sequences found in this sample. The J gene is TRBJ2-7, the V gene TRBV5-1; 10 bases agree with TRBD1. V gave up 3 bases and J gave up 3 bases; unmatched junction bases: 6. CDR1 and CDR2 (germline): SGHRS, YFSETQ. The CDR3 totals 15 residues. Here the CDR3 DNA reads TGCGCCAGCAGCTATGGGACAGGGGCCCTCTACGAGCAGTACTTC. Translated: CASSYGTGALYEQYF.

The chain links TRBV28 to TRBJ1-5, with 7 bases lining up with TRBD1. This CDR3 has 15 amino acids. Germline CDR1 and CDR2: MDHEN and SYDVKM. The V and J ends lost 1 base and 4 bases, in that order; junction bases with no gene match: 4. This chain's CDR3 is CASSLFAGGNQPQHF. DNA for the CDR3: TGTGCCAGCAGTTTATTTGCAGGGGGGAATCAGCCCCAGCATTTT. Complete variable domain (other parts from reference TRBV28 and TRBJ1-5): DVKVTQSSRYLVKRTGEKVFLECVQDMDHENMFWYRQDPGLGLRLIYFSYDVKMKEKGDIPEGYSVSREKKERFSLILESASTNQTSMYLCASSLFAGGNQPQHFGDGTRLSIL.

This rearrangement joins TRBV30 to TRBJ2-7, with D unclear. The ends were cut back, 2 bases at V and 3 bases at J, with 5 bases in the middle. Germline V gene sequence: CDR1 GTSNPN, CDR2 SVGIG (reference sequence). The CDR3 length is 11 residues. The CDR3 is CAWSSIYEQYF. The CDR3 DNA is TGTGCCTGGAGTTCCATCTACGAGCAGTACTTC.

The rearrangement links TRBV28 to TRBJ1-5, with D unclear. V gave up 2 bases and J gave up 1 base, with 9 bases separating them. The CDR3 consists of 15 residues. Germline V gives CDR1 MDHEN, CDR2 SYDVKM. This CDR3 is CASSLVGGSNQPQHF. For the CDR3, the DNA is TGTGCCAGCAGTTTAGTGGGAGGCAGCAATCAGCCCCAGCATTTT.

The V and J genes are TRBV11-2 and TRBJ2-5, with TRBD2 as a possible D gene (7 bases). This CDR3 has 14 residues. V was clipped by 6 bases and J by 4 bases, with 15 bases between them. The germline V gene encodes CDR1 SGHAT and CDR2 FQNNGV. This CDR3 reads CASSHTGRGETQYF. As DNA, the CDR3 is TGTGCCAGCAGTCATACAGGGAGGGGAGAGACCCAGTACTTC.

This rearrangement joins TRBV21-1 to TRBJ2-7; the table's TRBD2 call for D was not verified on the DNA. TRBV21-1 is recorded as a pseudogene. There are 16 residues in the CDR3. CDR3 region: CASSTFVRGLSYEQYF. CDR3 nucleotides: TGTGCCAGCAGCACATTCGTTCGCGGCCTCTCCTACGAGCAGTACTTC.

This chain joins TRBV30 and TRBJ2-4; 9 bases line up with TRBD2. V was pared by 2 bases and J by 6 bases, with 8 bases of the junction left unmatched. Germline CDR1 is GTSNPN and CDR2 is SVGIG (reference sequence). This CDR3 is 15 amino acids long. Here the CDR3 reads CAWSLSAGGRNIQYF. In DNA form, the CDR3 reads TGTGCCTGGAGTCTGTCAGCGGGAGGTAGAAACATTCAGTACTTC.

The chain joins TRBV18 to TRBJ2-1; TRBD1 matches 7 bases. The V segment lost 4 bases and the J segment 15 bases; nucleotides outside the gene matches: 9. CDR1 and CDR2 from the germline V gene are KGHSH and LQKENI. There are 12 residues in the CDR3. The CDR3 region is CASSLRTGPGFF. Written as DNA, the CDR3 is TGTGCCAGCTCACTCCGGACAGGCCCCGGGTTCTTC. The variable domain in full, completed from reference TRBV18 and TRBJ2-1, reads NAGVMQNPRHLVRRRGQEARLRCSPMKGHSHVYWYRQLPEEGLKFMVYLQKENIIDESGMPKERFSAEFPKEGPSILRIQQVVRGDSAAYFCASSLRTGPGFFGPGTRLTVL.